Shown below are 27 T cell receptor beta chains from a single sample sequenced in a study of circulating and synovial CD4+ cells in juvenile arthritis. Clones were read by immunoSEQ multiplex PCR, and TCRdb kept only the in-frame ones, dropping some. The sample has 32,000 or so clones, about 95% seen once. The material sequenced was CD4+ T cells from blood. The receptors shown here come from a human donor with juvenile idiopathic arthritis.

This clone was recorded once. The chain joins TRBV7-9 to TRBJ2-7, with a possible D match to TRBD2 (6 bases). The ends were cut back, 5 bases at V and 2 bases at J, with 13 bases in the middle. Germline CDR1 SEHNR, CDR2 FQNEAQ (reference sequence). The CDR3 totals 14 residues. In DNA, the CDR3 is TGTGCCAGCAGCCCGGGACTTATTACCTACGAGCAGTACTTC. Amino acids: CASSPGLITYEQYF. The complete variable domain, with remaining parts taken from reference TRBV7-9 and TRBJ2-7, reads DTGVSQNPRHKITKRGQNVTFRCDPISEHNRLYWYRQTLGQGPEFLTYFQNEAQLEKSRLLSDRFSAERPKGSFSTLEIQRTEQGDSAMYLCASSPGLITYEQYFGPGTRLTVT.

V is TRBV10-3 and J is TRBJ2-2; tentatively, D is TRBD1 (5 bases). The CDR3 contains 14 residues. Looked up from germline, CDR1 is ENHRY and CDR2 is SYGVKD. The ends were cut back, 4 bases at V and 3 bases at J, with 9 bases in the middle. This CDR3 reads CAISVRGDTGELFF. In DNA, the CDR3 is TGTGCCATCAGTGTAAGGGGTGACACCGGGGAGCTGTTTTTT.

The V call is TRBV7-9, the J call TRBJ1-5, with D perhaps TRBD1 (5 bases). The CDR3 consists of 16 residues. V lost 5 bases and J 2 bases, leaving 16 bases between the germline ends. Germline V gene data show CDR1 as SEHNR and CDR2 as FQNEAQ (reference sequence). CDR3 in amino acids: CASSLENGGGNQPQHF. DNA for the CDR3: TGTGCCAGCAGCCTTGAAAACGGAGGGGGCAATCAGCCCCAGCATTTT.

This clone was seen once. This chain links TRBV28 with TRBJ2-7, with D maybe TRBD2 (6 bases). From germline, CDR1 is MDHEN and CDR2 SYDVKM. The CDR3 is made up of 16 amino acids. The germline V and J ends were trimmed by 6 bases and 1 base, with 19 bases remaining between them. For the CDR3, the DNA is TGTGCCAGCAGCGATTTCAACCGCGGGGAATCCTACGAGCAGTACTTC. Protein product: CASSDFNRGESYEQYF.

This chain uses TRBV19 with TRBJ2-1, with D possibly being TRBD2 (6 bases). The V gene's germline CDR1 is LNHDA and CDR2 SQIVND (reference sequence). The ends were cut back, 4 bases at V and 8 bases at J, with 24 bases in the middle. The CDR3 runs to 17 residues. The DNA of the CDR3 is TGTGCCAGTAGTACACAAGGGACTCAGACACTACGTGATGAGCAGTTCTTC. Its protein is CASSTQGTQTLRDEQFF.

The chain has TRBV5-5 and TRBJ2-7; D might be TRBD2 (6 bases). The CDR3 spans 14 residues. In germline, CDR1 is SGHKS, CDR2 YYEKEE (reference sequence). Trimming took off 3 bases at V and 3 bases at J, with 13 bases between the two ends. The CDR3 spells CASSSGVSGYEQYF. CDR3 sequence (DNA): TGTGCCAGCAGCTCGGGGGTATCCGGCTACGAGCAGTACTTC.

The chain couples TRBV4-1 to TRBJ2-7; a weak D match, TRBD2 (5 bases). In germline, CDR1 is MGHRA, CDR2 YSYEKL. This CDR3 has 13 residues. The ends were cut back, 0 bases at V and 3 bases at J, with 6 bases in the middle. The CDR3 sequence is CASSQERGYEQYF. The CDR3 DNA is TGCGCCAGCAGCCAAGAACGGGGCTACGAGCAGTACTTC.

The V and J genes are TRBV2 and TRBJ1-5, with 9 bases lining up with TRBD1. Germline V CDR1 and CDR2: SNHLY, FYNNEI. Trimming removed 5 bases from V and 4 bases from J; junction bases left unmatched: 3. The CDR3 length is 14 residues. Written as DNA, the CDR3 is TGTGCCAGCAGTTTCGGACAGGGGAATCAGCCCCAGCATTTT. Protein sequence: CASSFGQGNQPQHF.

The chain employs TRBV6-1 and TRBJ1-4, with D unresolved. Germline lookup yields CDR1 MNHNS and CDR2 SASEGT. The V end lost 7 bases, the J end lost 0 bases, and 12 bases lay between the germline ends. This CDR3 is built from 15 residues. This CDR3 is CASMGARATNEKLFF. CDR3 DNA sequence: TGTGCCAGCATGGGAGCGAGGGCAACTAATGAAAAACTGTTTTTT.

The rearrangement uses TRBV6-1 and TRBJ2-3; D may be TRBD2 (5 bases). Trimming pared 2 bases from V and 0 bases from J, leaving 9 bases between. Germline V lookup: CDR1 MNHNS, CDR2 SASEGT. CDR3 size: 15 residues. The CDR3 loop reads CASSEPAVSTDTQYF. DNA of the CDR3: TGTGCCAGCAGTGAACCAGCGGTAAGCACAGATACGCAGTATTTT.

The chain combines TRBV5-6 with TRBJ1-2; the match to TRBD1 covers 8 bases. Trimming cost V 2 bases and J 12 bases; bases outside gene matches: 15. CDR3 length equals 15 residues. Germline CDR1 SGHDT, CDR2 YYEEEE. For the CDR3, the DNA is TGTGCCAGCAGCTTTTCAACCGGGACAGGACTGATCAACACCTTC. It yields the protein CASSFSTGTGLINTF.

The chain recombines TRBV10-2 with TRBJ1-5; D possibly corresponds to TRBD1 (5 bases). The germline CDR1 and CDR2 sequences are WSHSY and SAAADI. V lost 6 bases and J 5 bases, leaving 14 bases between the germline ends. The CDR3 is 14 amino acids. The CDR3 region has the DNA TGCGCCAGCAGAAGGCAGGGCTACCATCAGCCCCAGCATTTT. Amino acid sequence: CASRRQGYHQPQHF.

This clone is a singleton in its sample. This rearrangement joins TRBV7-2 to TRBJ2-7; weak D call: TRBD2 (6 bases). Germline V gives CDR1 SGHTA, CDR2 FQGNSA. The CDR3 has 17 amino acids. V dropped 5 bases and J dropped 0 bases, with 20 bases sitting between them. CDR3 region: CASSPRRGNWDSYEQYF. In DNA, the CDR3 is TGTGCCAGCAGCCCTCGGCGGGGCAACTGGGACTCCTACGAGCAGTACTTC.

The chain joins TRBV21-1 to TRBJ2-5; the table's D call, TRBD2, was not checked against the DNA. Judging by the DNA end, TRBJ2-7 fits better; the J call may be wrong. TRBV21-1 is a known pseudogene. The CDR3 totals 15 residues. CDR3 region: CASSKWAGGPSEQYF. DNA of the CDR3: TGTGCCAGCAGCAAATGGGCGGGAGGGCCCTCCGAGCAGTACTTC.

The chain links TRBV7-2 to TRBJ2-3; tentatively, D is TRBD2 (6 bases). The germline V gene has CDR1 SGHTA and CDR2 FQGNSA. V gave up 2 bases and J gave up 5 bases, with 8 bases separating them. This CDR3 has 13 amino acids. The CDR3 DNA reads TGTGCCAGCAGCTTATTGGGGGGAGATACGCAGTATTTT. The encoded protein is CASSLLGGDTQYF.

This CDR3 is CASSLRPGENEQYF. CDR3 in DNA: TGTGCCAGCAGCTTAAGGCCAGGGGAGAACGAGCAGTACTTC. The rearrangement joins TRBV7-2 to TRBJ2-7; the D gene is possibly TRBD1 (6 bases). The CDR3 loop spans 14 amino acids. The germline V and J ends were trimmed by 2 bases and 5 bases, with 13 bases remaining between them. Germline CDR1 reads SGHTA; CDR2 reads FQGNSA.

This clone came up once. V usage is TRBV9 and J usage is TRBJ2-3; 8 bases fit TRBD1. With V trimmed by 2 bases and J by 6 bases, 5 bases remained unmatched. Germline V CDR1 and CDR2: SGDLS, YYNGEE. CDR3 size: 14 residues. The CDR3 spells CASSVQTGEDTQYF. DNA for the CDR3: TGTGCCAGCAGCGTCCAGACAGGGGAGGATACGCAGTATTTT. Based on the CDR3 plus reference TRBV9 and TRBJ2-3, the full variable domain is DSGVTQTPKHLITATGQRVTLRCSPRSGDLSVYWYQQSLDQGLQFLIQYYNGEERAKGNILERFSAQQFPDLHSELNLSSLELGDSALYFCASSVQTGEDTQYFGPGTRLTVL.

The rearrangement uses TRBV19 and TRBJ2-1, with TRBD2 matching over 7 bases. The CDR3 has 14 amino acids. Germline V gene data show CDR1 as LNHDA and CDR2 as SQIVND (reference sequence). V trimming: 4 bases; J trimming: 4 bases; junction bases outside the gene matches: 4. CDR3 coding DNA: TGTGCCAGTAGTAGTGGCGGGAGTTACAATGAGCAGTTCTTC. Protein: CASSSGGSYNEQFF.

CDR3 sequence: CASSPIAGARTDTQYF. DNA for the CDR3: TGTGCCAGCAGCCCGATAGCGGGAGCGCGCACAGATACGCAGTATTTT. This rearrangement joins TRBV7-2 to TRBJ2-3; 9 nucleotides align to TRBD2. This CDR3 is built from 16 residues. The J segment lost 1 base and the V segment lost 5 bases, leaving 7 bases of the junction unmatched. Germline loops: CDR1 SGHTA, CDR2 FQGNSA. The whole variable domain, filled in from reference TRBV7-2 and TRBJ2-3, reads GAGVSQSPSNKVTEKGKDVELRCDPISGHTALYWYRQSLGQGLEFLIYFQGNSAPDKSGLPSDRFSAERTGGSVSTLTIQRTQQEDSAVYLCASSPIAGARTDTQYFGPGTRLTVL.

For this clone: Because the CDR3 is missing its conserved closing phenylalanine or tryptophan, this is likely a read error. The rearrangement uses TRBV7-2 and TRBJ2-7; D uncertain. Trimming stripped 2 bases from V and 2 bases from J, with 7 bases between. Per germline, CDR1 SGHTA and CDR2 FQGNSA. The CDR3 contains 13 residues. DNA for the CDR3: TGTGCCAGCAGCTTAAGCGAAGCCTACGAGCAGTACCTC. Translating it yields CASSLSEAYEQYL.

The V and J genes are TRBV7-2 and TRBJ2-3; TRBD2 is a possible D gene (5 bases). CDR3 length: 14 residues. The V end was cut by 1 base, the J end by 5 bases, with 10 bases between. The V gene's germline CDR1 is SGHTA and CDR2 FQGNSA. CDR3 sequence reads: CASSLDPLVDTQYF. Written as DNA, the CDR3 is TGTGCCAGCAGCTTAGACCCACTAGTAGATACGCAGTATTTT.

V and J are TRBV6-6 and TRBJ1-1, with D uncertain. This CDR3 region has 15 residues. Trimming stripped 0 bases from V and 7 bases from J, with 15 bases between. Germline CDR1 reads MNHNY; CDR2 reads SVGAGI (reference sequence). CDR3 amino acids: CASSYSRTPGGEAFF. CDR3 sequence (DNA): TGTGCCAGCAGTTACTCTCGTACCCCCGGCGGTGAAGCTTTCTTT.

This clone was seen more than once but under ten times. The chain recombines TRBV5-4 with TRBJ2-3; weak D call: TRBD2 (5 bases). Germline V lookup: CDR1 SGHNT, CDR2 YYREEE (reference sequence). The V end lost 4 bases, the J end lost 1 base, and 19 bases lay between the germline ends. There are 17 residues in the CDR3. CDR3: CASSQQLVGRGTDTQYF. The CDR3 DNA reads as TGTGCCAGCAGCCAACAACTAGTGGGGAGAGGCACAGATACGCAGTATTTT.

The gene calls are TRBV6-6 and TRBJ2-7; D uncertain. CDR1 is MNHNY and CDR2 is SVGAGI in the germline V gene (reference sequence). V gave up 2 bases and J gave up 3 bases, with 8 bases separating them. The CDR3 runs 13 residues. In DNA form, the CDR3 reads TGTGCCAGCAGTTACGACCTAGACTACGAGCAGTACTTC. It yields the protein CASSYDLDYEQYF.

This sequence joins TRBV5-4 and TRBJ2-3; D is ambiguous. CDR3 length equals 15 residues. The germline CDR1 and CDR2 sequences are SGHNT and YYREEE (reference sequence). Between the trimmed V and J ends, which lost 4 bases and 2 bases, there was a span of 14 bases. The CDR3 spells CASSHLSRTTDTQYF. The CDR3 nucleotides are TGTGCCAGCAGCCACCTCTCGCGTACCACAGATACGCAGTATTTT.

The J gene is TRBJ1-1, the V gene TRBV28, with TRBD1 matching 7 bases. The CDR3 extends over 13 amino acids. Germline V gene data show CDR1 as MDHEN and CDR2 as SYDVKM. Trimming at V came to 5 bases and at J to 8 bases, leaving 8 bases not matched to a gene. For the CDR3, the DNA is TGTGCCAGCAGTCCTCAGGGGGGAAGGGAAGCTTTCTTT. It translates to CASSPQGGREAFF.

V and J are TRBV10-2 and TRBJ1-1, with D hard to call. Trimming shortened V by 6 bases and J by 3 bases, and 8 bases separated the two germline ends. Germline CDR1 WSHSY, CDR2 SAAADI. The CDR3 runs 12 residues. CDR3 DNA: TGCGCCAGCAGAAGCGGCTACACTGAAGCTTTCTTT. It specifies CASRSGYTEAFF.